This T cell receptor (beta chain) was sequenced during a study of blood T cell repertoires in COVID-19. V was trimmed by 6 bases and J by 2 bases, leaving 13 bases between them. The CDR3 covers 14 residues. Germline lookup yields CDR1 KGHSH and CDR2 LQKENI. The table came from immunoSEQ multiplex PCR; TCRdb's copy has only in-frame clones and leaves some out. Of approximately 89,000 clones detected, 75% to 80% appear once; the ten largest clones hold roughly 6.7%. Seattle researchers signed up patients amid active infection and tracked them longitudinally. The chain links TRBV18 to TRBJ2-5; perhaps TRBD2 as D (6 bases). The sequence was collected from a man in his sixties or seventies with COVID-19, enrolled during active disease. The sequenced sample was peripheral blood. The CDR3 here is CASSEGFSQETQYF. The CDR3 DNA reads TGTGCCAGCTCGGAGGGATTCTCGCAAGAGACCCAGTACTTC.